What follows describes a single TCR beta chain. The antigen remains unidentified. With a J-beta primer mix and a sample-barcoded 5' primer, a second PCR ran about 7 to 12 cycles. Each CDR3 protein gets one entry after TCRdb re-called the 5' RACE reads with MiXCR. The sample includes over a million distinct CDR3 sequences, roughly 45% of them seen just once. This entry comes from a study of blood T cells in healthy people across ages. Overall study findings and caveats: More naive CD4+ cells and higher diversity marked long-lived donors relative to aged donors. Any changes in expanded clonotypes were possibly confounded, as donor CMV status remained unknown.

The CDR3 spans 14 residues. V dropped 0 bases and J dropped 12 bases, with 19 bases sitting between them. Germline assignment: CDR1 SGDLS and CDR2 YYNGEE. Extraction yielded at least 5 micrograms of total RNA per sample. Sequences were obtained from blood. The source is a young woman in good health. This chain links TRBV9 with TRBJ2-7; D is uncertain. Here the CDR3 reads CASSVAIGGSKGYF. DNA for the CDR3: TGTGCCAGCAGCGTAGCCATCGGCGGATCAAAAGGGTACTTC.